This TCR beta chain was observed in a study of T-cell memory formation after mild COVID-19. Regarding this clonotype: What it binds is not known.

CDR1 and CDR2 (germline): DFQATT, SNEGSKA (reference sequence). The V end was cut by 4 bases, the J end by 10 bases, with 2 bases between. The CDR3 runs to 9 residues. A 5'RACE reaction primed in the constant segment made cDNA libraries of TCR alpha and TCR beta, and these carried sample barcodes and UMIs. One entry per CDR3 protein results from TCRdb running MiXCR on the 5' RACE reads. Of about 180,000 distinct CDR3 sequences listed, 18% are singletons. Study conclusions and caveats: Researchers could not confirm that second-wave clones peaking on day 37 targeted SARS-CoV-2.

The sample taken for sequencing was PBMCs or a T cell subset sorted from them (not recorded which). V usage is TRBV20-1 and J usage is TRBJ1-6, with unresolved D. The receptor was isolated from a man aged 18 to 30 who had mild COVID-19 (a few samples of this study predate the infection). Cell type and time point are not known. The CDR3 sequence: CSAISPLHF. In DNA form, the CDR3 reads TGCAGTGCTATCTCACCCCTCCACTTT.